This T cell receptor beta chain stems from a study of blood T cell repertoires in COVID-19. In the study overall: Whether acute or convalescent, the COVID-19 samples came from the United States, Italy and Spain.

Germline V gene data show CDR1 as SGDLS and CDR2 as YYNGEE. CDR3 length: 14 residues. Trimming left V 0 bases short and J 2 bases short, with 8 bases between. The protocol was immunoSEQ multiplex PCR, while the TCRdb copy is restricted to in-frame clones and leaves out a portion. The sample yields about 71,000 clones, approximately 90% seen once. The clonotype comes from a woman older than 75 with acute or convalescent COVID-19. The chain is built from TRBV9 and TRBJ1-1; TRBD1 is a possible D gene (6 bases). The sequencing input was peripheral blood. The CDR3 here is CASSVEGGNTEAFF. CDR3 DNA sequence: TGTGCCAGCAGCGTAGAAGGGGGTAACACTGAAGCTTTCTTT.